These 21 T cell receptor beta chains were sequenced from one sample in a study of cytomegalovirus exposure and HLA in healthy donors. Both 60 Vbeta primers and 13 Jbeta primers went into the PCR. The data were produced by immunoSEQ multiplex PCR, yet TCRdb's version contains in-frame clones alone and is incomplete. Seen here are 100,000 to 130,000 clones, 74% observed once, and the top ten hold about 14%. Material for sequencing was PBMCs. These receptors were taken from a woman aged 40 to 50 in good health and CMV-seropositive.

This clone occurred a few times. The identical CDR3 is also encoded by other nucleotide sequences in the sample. The CDR3 region is CASSIAGLNTEAFF. The CDR3 DNA is TGTGCCAGTAGTATAGCGGGGTTGAACACTGAAGCTTTCTTT. The J gene is TRBJ1-1, the V gene TRBV19; D not resolved. Germline CDR1 and CDR2: LNHDA and SQIVND (reference sequence). This CDR3 has 14 amino acids. The germline V and J ends were trimmed by 1 base and 0 bases, with 6 bases remaining between them.

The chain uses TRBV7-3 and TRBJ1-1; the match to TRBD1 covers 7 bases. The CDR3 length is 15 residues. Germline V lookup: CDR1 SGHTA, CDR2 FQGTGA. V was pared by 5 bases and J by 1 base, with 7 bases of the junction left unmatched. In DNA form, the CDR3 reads TGTGCCAGCAGCCAGGGGGGTTACGGGAACACTGAAGCTTTCTTT. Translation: CASSQGGYGNTEAFF.

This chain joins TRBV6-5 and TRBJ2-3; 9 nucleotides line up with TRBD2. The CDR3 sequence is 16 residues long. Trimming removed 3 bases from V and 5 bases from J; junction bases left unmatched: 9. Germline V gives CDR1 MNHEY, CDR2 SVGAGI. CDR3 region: CASSYRGGAGIDTQYF. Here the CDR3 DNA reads TGTGCCAGCAGTTATCGCGGGGGGGCCGGAATAGATACGCAGTATTTT.

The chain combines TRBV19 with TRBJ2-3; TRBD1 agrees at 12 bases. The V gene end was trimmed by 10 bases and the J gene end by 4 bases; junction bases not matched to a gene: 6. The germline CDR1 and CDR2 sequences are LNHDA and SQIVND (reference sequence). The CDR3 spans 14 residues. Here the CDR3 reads CATAGTGGADTQYF. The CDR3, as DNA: TGTGCCACCGCCGGGACAGGGGGCGCAGATACGCAGTATTTT.

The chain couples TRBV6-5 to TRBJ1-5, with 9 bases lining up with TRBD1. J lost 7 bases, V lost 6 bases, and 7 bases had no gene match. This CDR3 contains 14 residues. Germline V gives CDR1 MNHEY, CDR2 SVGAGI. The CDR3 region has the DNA TGTGCCAGCAGCTTACAGGGGGCCGACCAGCCCCAGCATTTT. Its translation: CASSLQGADQPQHF.

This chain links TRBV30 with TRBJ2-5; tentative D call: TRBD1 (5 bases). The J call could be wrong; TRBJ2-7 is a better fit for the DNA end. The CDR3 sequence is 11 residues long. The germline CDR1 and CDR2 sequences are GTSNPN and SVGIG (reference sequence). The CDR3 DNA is TGTGCCTGGACCCGACAGTTCGAGCAGTACTTC. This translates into CAWTRQFEQYF.

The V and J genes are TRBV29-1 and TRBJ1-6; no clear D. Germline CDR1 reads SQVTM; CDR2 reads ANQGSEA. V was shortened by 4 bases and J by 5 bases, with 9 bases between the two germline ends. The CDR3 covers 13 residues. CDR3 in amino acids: CSVGEHNNSPLHF. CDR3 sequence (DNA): TGCAGCGTTGGAGAACACAATAATTCACCCCTCCACTTT.

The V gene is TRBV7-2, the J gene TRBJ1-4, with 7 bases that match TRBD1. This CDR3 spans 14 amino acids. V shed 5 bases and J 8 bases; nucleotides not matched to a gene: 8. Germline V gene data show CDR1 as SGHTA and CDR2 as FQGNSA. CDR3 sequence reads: CASSPDRVREKLFF. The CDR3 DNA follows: TGTGCCAGCAGCCCAGACAGGGTTCGAGAAAAACTGTTTTTT.

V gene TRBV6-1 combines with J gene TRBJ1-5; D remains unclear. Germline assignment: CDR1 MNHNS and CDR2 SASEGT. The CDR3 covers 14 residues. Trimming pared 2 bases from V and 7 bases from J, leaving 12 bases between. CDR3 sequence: CASSETPAGQPQHF. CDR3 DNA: TGTGCCAGCAGTGAAACCCCCGCGGGGCAGCCCCAGCATTTT.

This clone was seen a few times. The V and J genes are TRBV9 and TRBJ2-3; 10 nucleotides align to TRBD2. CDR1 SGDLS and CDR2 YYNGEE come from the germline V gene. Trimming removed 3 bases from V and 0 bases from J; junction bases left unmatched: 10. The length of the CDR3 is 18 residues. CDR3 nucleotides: TGTGCCAGCAGCGCCCTGGGACTAGCGAACCCTAGCACAGATACGCAGTATTTT. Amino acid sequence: CASSALGLANPSTDTQYF.

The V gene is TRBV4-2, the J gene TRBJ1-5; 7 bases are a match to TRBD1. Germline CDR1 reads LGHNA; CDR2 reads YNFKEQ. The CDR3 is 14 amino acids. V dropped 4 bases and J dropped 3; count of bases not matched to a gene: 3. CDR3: CASSRDSFNQPQHF. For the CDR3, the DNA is TGTGCCAGCAGCCGGGACAGCTTCAATCAGCCCCAGCATTTT.

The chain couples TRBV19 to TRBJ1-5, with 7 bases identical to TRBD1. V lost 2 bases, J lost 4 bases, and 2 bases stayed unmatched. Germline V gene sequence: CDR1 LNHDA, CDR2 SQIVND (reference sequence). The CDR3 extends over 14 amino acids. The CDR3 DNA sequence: TGTGCCAGTAGTATAACAGGGGATAATCAGCCCCAGCATTTT. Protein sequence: CASSITGDNQPQHF. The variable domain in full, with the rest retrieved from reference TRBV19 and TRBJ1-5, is DGGITQSPKYLFRKEGQNVTLSCEQNLNHDAMYWYRQDPGQGLRLIYYSQIVNDFQKGDIAEGYSVSREKKESFPLTVTSAQKNPTAFYLCASSITGDNQPQHFGDGTRLSIL.

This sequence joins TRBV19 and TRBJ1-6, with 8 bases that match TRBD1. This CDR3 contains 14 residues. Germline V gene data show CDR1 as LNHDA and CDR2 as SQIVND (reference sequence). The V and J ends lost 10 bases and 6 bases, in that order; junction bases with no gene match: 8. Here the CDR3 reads CATATGAFNSPLHF. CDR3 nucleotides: TGTGCCACCGCGACAGGGGCTTTTAATTCACCCCTCCACTTT.

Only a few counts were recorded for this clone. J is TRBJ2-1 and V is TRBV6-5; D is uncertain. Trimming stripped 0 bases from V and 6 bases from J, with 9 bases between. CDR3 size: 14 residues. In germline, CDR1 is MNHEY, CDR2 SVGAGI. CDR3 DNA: TGTGCCAGCAGTTACTCGGAGACTGCCAATGAGCAGTTCTTC. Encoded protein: CASSYSETANEQFF.

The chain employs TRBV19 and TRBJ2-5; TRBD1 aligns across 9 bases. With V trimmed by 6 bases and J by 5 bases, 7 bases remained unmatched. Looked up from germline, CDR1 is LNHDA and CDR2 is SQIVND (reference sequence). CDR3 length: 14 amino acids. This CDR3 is CASRRQGGYETQYF. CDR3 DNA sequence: TGTGCCAGTAGGCGACAGGGGGGGTATGAGACCCAGTACTTC.

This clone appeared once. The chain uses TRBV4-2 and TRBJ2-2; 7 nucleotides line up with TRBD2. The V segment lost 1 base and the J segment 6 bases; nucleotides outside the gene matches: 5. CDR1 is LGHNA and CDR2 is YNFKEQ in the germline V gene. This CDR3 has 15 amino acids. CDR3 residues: CASSQGGGYSGELFF. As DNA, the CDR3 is TGTGCCAGCAGCCAAGGGGGGGGGTATTCCGGGGAGCTGTTTTTT.

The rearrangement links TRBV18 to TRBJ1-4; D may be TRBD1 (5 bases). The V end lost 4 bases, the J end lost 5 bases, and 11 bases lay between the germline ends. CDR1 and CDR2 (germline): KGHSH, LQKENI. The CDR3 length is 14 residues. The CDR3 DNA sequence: TGTGCCAGCTCACTACAGGATTCAAATGAAAAACTGTTTTTT. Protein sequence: CASSLQDSNEKLFF.

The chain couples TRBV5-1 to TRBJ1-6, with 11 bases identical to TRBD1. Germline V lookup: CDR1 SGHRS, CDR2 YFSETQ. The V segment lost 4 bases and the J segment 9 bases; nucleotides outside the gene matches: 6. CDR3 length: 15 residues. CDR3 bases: TGCGCCAGCAGCAACCGGGACAGGGGGGCTTCACCCCTCCACTTT. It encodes CASSNRDRGASPLHF.

This CDR3 is CASSPPGAPRNYGYTF. The DNA of the CDR3 is TGCGCCAGCAGCCCCCCAGGGGCTCCGAGGAACTATGGCTACACCTTC. The V call is TRBV4-1, the J call TRBJ1-2; D is perhaps TRBD1 (6 bases). The V end was cut by 4 bases, the J end by 2 bases, with 17 bases between. Germline CDR1 MGHRA, CDR2 YSYEKL. This CDR3 is built from 16 residues.

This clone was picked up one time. DNA for the CDR3: TGTGCCAGCAGCTTAATGGGGACTCCATCCTACGAGCAGTACTTC. Its translation: CASSLMGTPSYEQYF. The gene calls are TRBV7-8 and TRBJ2-7, with a possible D match to TRBD2 (6 bases). V was pared by 2 bases and J by 1 base, with 12 bases between. Germline assignment: CDR1 SGHVS and CDR2 FQNEAQ. CDR3 length equals 15 residues.

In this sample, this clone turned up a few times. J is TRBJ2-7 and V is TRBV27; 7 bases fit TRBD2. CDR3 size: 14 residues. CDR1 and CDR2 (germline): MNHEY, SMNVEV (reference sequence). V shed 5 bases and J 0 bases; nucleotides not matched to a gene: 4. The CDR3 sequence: CASSRSGFSYEQYF. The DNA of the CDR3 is TGTGCCAGCAGTCGTAGCGGGTTCTCCTACGAGCAGTACTTC.